Below, one T cell receptor beta chain is given with its context. Its matching antigen is unknown. These data belong to a study of T cell responses to AZD1222 COVID-19 vaccine. Study-wide results and limits: The sample set comprised mostly white British donors with more females, and clonal diversity was possibly underestimated. Following two doses of AZD1222, Spike-specific TCR breadth and depth rose.

Measured with immunoSEQ multiplex PCR; TCRdb has only the in-frame clones, and not every one. The table lists 86,000 or so clones, about 90% of them singletons. V shed 3 bases and J shed 1 base, with 7 bases lying between them. Germline CDR1 is GTSNPN and CDR2 is SVGIG (reference sequence). CDR3 length equals 13 residues. The receptor was derived from an adult who received the AZD1222 COVID-19 vaccine. Sample: peripheral blood, taken 28 days after the second AZD1222 dose. The chain recombines TRBV30 with TRBJ1-5; D remains unclear. The CDR3 coding sequence is TGTGCCTGGAGCAGTGGCAGCAATCAGCCCCAGCATTTT. Translation: CAWSSGSNQPQHF.